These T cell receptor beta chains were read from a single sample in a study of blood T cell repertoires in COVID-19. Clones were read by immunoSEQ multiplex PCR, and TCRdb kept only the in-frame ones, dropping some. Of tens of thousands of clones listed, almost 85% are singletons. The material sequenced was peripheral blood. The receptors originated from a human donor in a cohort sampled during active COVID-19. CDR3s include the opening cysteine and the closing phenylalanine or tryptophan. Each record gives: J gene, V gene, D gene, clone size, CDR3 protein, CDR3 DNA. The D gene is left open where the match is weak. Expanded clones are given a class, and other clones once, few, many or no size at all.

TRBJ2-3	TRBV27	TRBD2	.	CASSLQLAGGTDTQYF	TGTGCCAGCAGTTTACAGCTAGCGGGGGGCACAGATACGCAGTATTTT
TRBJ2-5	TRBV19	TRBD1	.	CASSRGQGAETQYF	TGTGCCAGTAGTCGAGGACAGGGGGCGGAGACCCAGTACTTC
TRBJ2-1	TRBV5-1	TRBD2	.	CASSTRFGAGGDNEQFF	TGCGCCAGCAGCACCCGATTCGGGGCGGGGGGGGACAATGAGCAGTTCTTC
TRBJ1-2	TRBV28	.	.	CASTGMLGGGYGYTF	TGTGCCAGCACAGGGATGTTGGGGGGGGGCTATGGCTACACCTTC
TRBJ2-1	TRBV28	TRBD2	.	CASSLRPGLAGVYNEQFF	TGTGCCAGCAGTTTACGCCCGGGACTAGCGGGGGTATACAATGAGCAGTTCTTC
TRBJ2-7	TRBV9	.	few	CASSVAFGDEQYF	TGTGCCAGCAGCGTAGCTTTCGGGGACGAGCAGTACTTC
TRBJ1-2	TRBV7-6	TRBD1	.	CASSSGQGDYYGYTF	TGTGCCAGCAGCTCCGGACAGGGGGACTACTATGGCTACACCTTC
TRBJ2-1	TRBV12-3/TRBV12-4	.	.	CASSLVSNEQFF	TGTGCCAGCAGTTTAGTGTCTAATGAGCAGTTCTTC
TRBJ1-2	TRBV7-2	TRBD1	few	CASSPTGYGYTF	TGTGCCAGCAGCCCGACAGGGTACGGCTACACCTTC
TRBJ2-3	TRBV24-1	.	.	CATSDSGTSTDTQYF	TGTGCCACCAGTGACTCCGGGACTAGCACAGATACGCAGTATTTT
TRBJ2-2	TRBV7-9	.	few	CASSSTGDVNRGELFF	TGTGCCAGCAGTTCGACAGGCGATGTAAACCGGGGGGAGCTGTTTTTT
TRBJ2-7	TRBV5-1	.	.	CASSSGGLGVWEQYF	TGCGCCAGCAGCTCCGGGGGGCTGGGGGTGTGGGAGCAGTACTTC
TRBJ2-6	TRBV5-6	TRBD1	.	CASSLPGQGFSGANVLTF	TGTGCCAGCAGCTTGCCGGGACAGGGATTCTCTGGGGCCAACGTCCTGACTTTC
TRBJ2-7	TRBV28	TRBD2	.	CASKAGGPYEQYF	TGTGCCAGCAAAGCGGGGGGTCCCTACGAGCAGTACTTC
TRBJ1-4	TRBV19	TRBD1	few	CASTRDRGREKLFF	TGTGCCAGTACCCGGGACAGGGGAAGAGAAAAACTGTTTTTT
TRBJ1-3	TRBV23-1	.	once	CAAGPRVEGNTIYF	TGCGCCGCCGGACCCAGGGTGGAAGGAAACACCATATATTTT
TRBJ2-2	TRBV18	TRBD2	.	CASSTPTSGSTGELFF	TGTGCCAGCTCAACCCCGACTAGCGGTAGCACCGGGGAGCTGTTTTTT
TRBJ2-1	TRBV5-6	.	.	CASSFGGPYEQFF	TGTGCCAGCAGCTTCGGGGGGCCCTATGAGCAGTTCTTC
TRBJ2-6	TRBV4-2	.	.	CASSLARVGSGANVLTF	TGTGCCAGCAGCCTAGCGCGGGTGGGCTCTGGGGCCAACGTCCTGACTTTC
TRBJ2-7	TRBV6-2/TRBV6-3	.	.	CASSYRGTALYEQYF	TGTGCCAGCAGTTACCGCGGGACGGCCCTATACGAGCAGTACTTC
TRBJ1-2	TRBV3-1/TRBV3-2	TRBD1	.	CASRRDRDSVGYTF	TGTGCCAGCAGAAGGGACAGGGACTCTGTGGGCTACACCTTC
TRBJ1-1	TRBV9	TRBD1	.	CASSVGTGANTEAFF	TGTGCCAGCAGCGTGGGGACAGGGGCGAACACTGAAGCTTTCTTT
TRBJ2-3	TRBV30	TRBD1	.	CAWSTGASQYF	TGTGCCTGGAGTACAGGGGCCTCGCAGTATTTT
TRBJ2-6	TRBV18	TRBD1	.	CASSLDRAANVLTF	TGTGCCAGCTCACTTGACAGGGCGGCCAACGTCCTGACTTTC
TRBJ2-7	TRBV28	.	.	CASKEGAGEQYF	TGTGCCAGCAAGGAGGGGGCGGGCGAGCAGTACTTC
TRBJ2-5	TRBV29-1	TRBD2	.	CSAKRGQETQYF	TGCAGCGCAAAGCGGGGACAAGAGACCCAGTACTTC
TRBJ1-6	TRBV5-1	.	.	CASSLGEGFSPLHF	TGCGCCAGCAGCTTGGGGGAGGGGTTCTCACCCCTCCACTTT
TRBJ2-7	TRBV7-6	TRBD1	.	CASSLNRGLYEQYF	TGTGCCAGCAGCTTAAACAGGGGGCTCTACGAGCAGTACTTC
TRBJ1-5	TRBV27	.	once	CASSSAGRDSNQPQHF	TGTGCCAGCAGTTCGGCGGGGAGAGATAGCAATCAGCCCCAGCATTTT
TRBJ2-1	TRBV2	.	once	CASSYLANEQFF	TGTGCCAGCAGCTATCTAGCAAATGAGCAGTTCTTC
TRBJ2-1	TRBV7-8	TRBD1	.	CASSLWATQGAHEQFF	TGTGCCAGCAGCTTATGGGCGACACAGGGGGCGCATGAGCAGTTCTTC